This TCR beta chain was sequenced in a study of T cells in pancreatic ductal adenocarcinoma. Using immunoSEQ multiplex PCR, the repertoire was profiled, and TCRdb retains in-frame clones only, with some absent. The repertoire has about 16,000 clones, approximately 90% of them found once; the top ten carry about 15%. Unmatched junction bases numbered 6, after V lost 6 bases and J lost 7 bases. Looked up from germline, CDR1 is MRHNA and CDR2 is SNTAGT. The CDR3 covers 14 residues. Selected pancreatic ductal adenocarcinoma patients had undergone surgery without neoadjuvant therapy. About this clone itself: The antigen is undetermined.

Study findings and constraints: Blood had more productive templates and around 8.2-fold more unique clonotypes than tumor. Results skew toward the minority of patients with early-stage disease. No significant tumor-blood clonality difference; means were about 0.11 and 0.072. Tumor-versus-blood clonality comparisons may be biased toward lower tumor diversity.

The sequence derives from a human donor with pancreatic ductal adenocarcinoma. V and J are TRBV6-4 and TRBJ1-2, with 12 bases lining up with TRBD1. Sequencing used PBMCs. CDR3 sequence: CASSRDRGPGGYTF. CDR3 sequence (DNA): TGTGCCAGCAGCCGGGACAGGGGGCCGGGTGGCTACACCTTC.